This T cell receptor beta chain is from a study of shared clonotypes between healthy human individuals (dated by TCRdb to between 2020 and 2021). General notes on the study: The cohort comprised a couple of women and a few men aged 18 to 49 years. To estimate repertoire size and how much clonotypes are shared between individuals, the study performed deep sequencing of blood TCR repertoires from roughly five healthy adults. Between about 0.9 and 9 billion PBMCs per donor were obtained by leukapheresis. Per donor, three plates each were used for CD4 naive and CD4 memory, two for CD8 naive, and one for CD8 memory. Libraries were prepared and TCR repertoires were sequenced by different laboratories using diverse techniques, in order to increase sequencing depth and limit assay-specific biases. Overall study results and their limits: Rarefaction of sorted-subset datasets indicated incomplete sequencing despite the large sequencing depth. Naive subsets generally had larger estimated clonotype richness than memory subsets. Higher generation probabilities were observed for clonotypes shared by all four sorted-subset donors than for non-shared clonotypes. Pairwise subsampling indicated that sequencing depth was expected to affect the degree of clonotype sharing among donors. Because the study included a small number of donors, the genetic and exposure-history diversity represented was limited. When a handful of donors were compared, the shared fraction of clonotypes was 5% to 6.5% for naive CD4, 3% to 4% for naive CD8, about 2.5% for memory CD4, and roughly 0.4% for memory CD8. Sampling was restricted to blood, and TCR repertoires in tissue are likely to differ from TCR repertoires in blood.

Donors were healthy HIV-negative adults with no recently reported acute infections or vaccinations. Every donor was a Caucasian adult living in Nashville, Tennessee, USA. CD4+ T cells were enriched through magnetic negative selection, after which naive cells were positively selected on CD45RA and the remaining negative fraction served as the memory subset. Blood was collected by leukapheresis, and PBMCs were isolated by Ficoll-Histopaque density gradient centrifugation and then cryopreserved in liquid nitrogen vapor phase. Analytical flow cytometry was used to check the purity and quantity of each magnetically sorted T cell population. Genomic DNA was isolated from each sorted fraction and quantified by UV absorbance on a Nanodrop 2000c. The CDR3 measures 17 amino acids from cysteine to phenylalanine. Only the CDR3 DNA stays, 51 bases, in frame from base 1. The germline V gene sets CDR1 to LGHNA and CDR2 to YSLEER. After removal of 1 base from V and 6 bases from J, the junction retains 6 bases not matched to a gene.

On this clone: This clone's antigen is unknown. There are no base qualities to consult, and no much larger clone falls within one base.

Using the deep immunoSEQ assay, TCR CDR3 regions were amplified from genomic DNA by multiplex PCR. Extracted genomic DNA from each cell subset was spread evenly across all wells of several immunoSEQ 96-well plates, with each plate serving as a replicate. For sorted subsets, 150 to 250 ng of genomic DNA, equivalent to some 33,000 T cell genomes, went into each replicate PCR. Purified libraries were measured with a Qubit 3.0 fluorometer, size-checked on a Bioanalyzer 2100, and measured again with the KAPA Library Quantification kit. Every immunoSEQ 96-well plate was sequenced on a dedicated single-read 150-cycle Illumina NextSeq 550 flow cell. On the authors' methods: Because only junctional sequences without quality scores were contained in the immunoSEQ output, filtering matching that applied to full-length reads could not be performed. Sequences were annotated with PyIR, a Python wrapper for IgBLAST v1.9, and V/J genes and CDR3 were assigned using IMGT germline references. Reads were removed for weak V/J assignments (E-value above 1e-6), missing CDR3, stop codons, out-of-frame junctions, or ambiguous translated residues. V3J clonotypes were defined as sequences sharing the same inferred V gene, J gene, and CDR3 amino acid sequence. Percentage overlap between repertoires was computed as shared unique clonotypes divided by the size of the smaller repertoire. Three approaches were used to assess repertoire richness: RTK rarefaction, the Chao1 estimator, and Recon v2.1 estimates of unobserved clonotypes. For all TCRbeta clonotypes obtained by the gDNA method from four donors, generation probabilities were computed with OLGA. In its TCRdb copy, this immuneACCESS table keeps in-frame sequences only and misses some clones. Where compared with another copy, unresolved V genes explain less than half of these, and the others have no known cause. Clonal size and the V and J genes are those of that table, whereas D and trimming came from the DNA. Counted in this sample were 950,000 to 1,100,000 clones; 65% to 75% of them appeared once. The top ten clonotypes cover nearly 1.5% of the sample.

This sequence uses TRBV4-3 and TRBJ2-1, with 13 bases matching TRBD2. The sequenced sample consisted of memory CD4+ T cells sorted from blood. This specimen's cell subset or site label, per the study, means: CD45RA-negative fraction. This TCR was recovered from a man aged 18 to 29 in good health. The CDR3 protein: CASSQVRTSGSLNEQFF. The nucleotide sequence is TGCGCCAGCAGCCAAGTCCGGACTAGCGGGAGTCTCAATGAGCAGTTCTTC.